The T cell receptor (beta chain) described here comes from a study of cytomegalovirus exposure and HLA in healthy donors. As to this clone: What it recognizes is unknown.

Germline V CDR1 and CDR2: SGHTA, FQGNSA. The length of the CDR3 is 11 residues. Trimming shortened V by 8 bases and J by 0 bases, and 5 bases separated the two germline ends. Study conclusions and caveats: Most TCR sequences were seen very rarely across donors, but some public TCRs occurred in many. Analyses of presence and absence presupposed an approximately uniform sequencing depth across donors. Later analysis placed DRB1 highest and HLA-C lowest in TCR association rates, which differed by HLA locus. Relative to equally common others, HLA-associated TCR beta chains showed greater clonal expansion in a later analysis.

A multiplex PCR was run with 60 Vbeta primers and 13 Jbeta primers. Assay: immunoSEQ multiplex PCR; the TCRdb copy retains only in-frame clones and omits some. The sample records 150,000 to 200,000 clones, around three quarters being singletons. This sequence joins TRBV7-2 and TRBJ2-7; D gene ambiguous. The sequencing sample was made of PBMCs. The source is a woman between 25 and 40 years old in good health and CMV-seropositive. CDR3: CASAGSYEQYF. DNA for the CDR3: TGTGCCAGCGCCGGCTCCTACGAGCAGTACTTC. Together with reference TRBV7-2 and TRBJ2-7, the CDR3 gives the full variable domain: GAGVSQSPSNKVTEKGKDVELRCDPISGHTALYWYRQSLGQGLEFLIYFQGNSAPDKSGLPSDRFSAERTGGSVSTLTIQRTQQEDSAVYLCASAGSYEQYFGPGTRLTVT.